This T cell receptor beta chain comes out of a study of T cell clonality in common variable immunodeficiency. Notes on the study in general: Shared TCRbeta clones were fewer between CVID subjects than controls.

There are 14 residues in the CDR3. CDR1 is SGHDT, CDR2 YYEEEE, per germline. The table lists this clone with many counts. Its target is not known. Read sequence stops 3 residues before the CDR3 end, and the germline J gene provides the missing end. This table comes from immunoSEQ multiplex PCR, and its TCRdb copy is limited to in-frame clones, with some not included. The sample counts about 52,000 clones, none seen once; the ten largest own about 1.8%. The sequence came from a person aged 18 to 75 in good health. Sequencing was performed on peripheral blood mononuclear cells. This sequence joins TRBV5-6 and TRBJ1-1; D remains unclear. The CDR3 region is CASSPGGRSREAFF. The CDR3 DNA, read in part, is TGTGCCAGCAGCCCAGGAGGGAGGTCGCGGGAG.